This TCR beta chain was identified in a study of cytomegalovirus exposure and HLA in healthy donors. Overall study findings and caveats: Later on, an analysis showed TCR association rates differing by HLA locus, with DRB1 the most and HLA-C the fewest.

Vbeta (60) and Jbeta (13) primers were used in the PCR. Profiling relied on immunoSEQ multiplex PCR, and the TCRdb table lists in-frame clones only, not all of them. The data hold around 120,000 clones, with 70% observed a single time. In regard to this clone: Antigen unknown.

V dropped 3 bases and J dropped 5; count of bases not matched to a gene: 2. CDR1 and CDR2 from the germline V gene are GTSNPN and SVGIG (reference sequence). The CDR3 contains 13 residues. This sequence originates from a man in his forties in good health and CMV-seropositive. The rearrangement joins TRBV30 to TRBJ2-1, with 9 bases aligning to TRBD2. The specimen was PBMCs. CDR3 in amino acids: CAWSWTSDNEQFF. The CDR3 DNA reads TGTGCCTGGAGCTGGACTAGCGACAATGAGCAGTTCTTC.